Listed here is a single T cell receptor (beta chain). Antigen unknown. The data derive from a study of T cell clusters in autoimmune cytopenias. TRB amplification used 250 ng of peripheral blood genomic DNA. One tube held mixed TRB-A and TRB-B primer pools for touch-down PCR. After re-calling the multiplex PCR reads, TCRdb lists one entry per CDR3 protein, DNA absent. The listing contains 6,500 to 10,000 distinct CDR3 sequences. The germline CDR1 and CDR2 sequences are KGHSH and LQKENI. There are 15 residues in the CDR3. Study-level findings and limits: The cluster-lack signature was not seen for secondary cytopenia versus chronic lymphocytic leukemia. Compared with active autoimmune hepatitis patients, healthy donors showed approximately 2.7-fold more exclusive TRB clusters. TRB repertoire shifts in secondary cytopenia and chronic lymphocytic leukemia mostly reflected lymphoma, not autoimmunity.

The TCR was taken from a human donor with an autoimmune cytopenia or autoimmune hepatitis (not recorded which). J is TRBJ2-7 and V is TRBV18; TCRdb indicates TRBD1, and absent DNA this call remains unverified. Sequencing was done on a sample of peripheral blood. The CDR3 sequence: CASSPGTETKYEQYF.